A selection of T cell receptor beta chains follows, all from one sample in a study of shared clonotypes between healthy human individuals. TCRdb's copy holds only in-frame clones and misses some; the assay was immunoSEQ multiplex PCR. This table has some 490,000 clones, more than 65% appearing once. Input material: PBMCs. These receptors were collected from a woman in her thirties or forties in good health. Some clones in this sample may be carry-over from other donors' samples. Both conserved end residues are part of each CDR3. A D gene is named only where the DNA matches it firmly. The size of a clone is reported for some rows only, either as once, few or many, or as a class for expanded clones.

V gene,J gene,clone size,D gene,CDR3 protein,CDR3 DNA
TRBV30,TRBJ2-7,NA,NA,CAWSVNYEQYF,TGTGCCTGGAGTGTCAACTACGAGCAGTACTTC
TRBV19,TRBJ1-2,NA,TRBD1,CASSMETGRYSGYTF,TGTGCCAGTAGTATGGAGACAGGGCGATACTCTGGCTACACCTTC
TRBV7-9,TRBJ2-7,NA,TRBD2,CASTGGREASYEQYF,TGTGCCAGCACCGGGGGGCGGGAGGCCTCCTACGAGCAGTACTTC
TRBV5-4,TRBJ2-5,once,TRBD1,CASSLGTGEETQYF,TGTGCCAGCAGCTTAGGGACAGGGGAGGAGACCCAGTACTTC
TRBV18,TRBJ2-7,NA,NA,CASSAREAGGTEQYF,TGTGCCAGCTCAGCCCGGGAGGCAGGGGGCACGGAGCAGTACTTC
TRBV28,TRBJ2-3,NA,TRBD1,CASSFGGQGVADTQYF,TGTGCCAGCAGTTTCGGGGGACAGGGGGTCGCAGATACGCAGTATTTT
TRBV7-7,TRBJ2-2,few,NA,CASSLQGAGGELFF,TGTGCCAGCAGCTTACAGGGAGCGGGCGGGGAGCTGTTTTTT
TRBV2,TRBJ2-1,once,TRBD2,CASPLGAGESYNEQFF,TGTGCCAGCCCCCTAGGAGCGGGAGAAAGCTACAATGAGCAGTTCTTC
TRBV28,TRBJ2-4,NA,NA,CASKGTQLAKNIQYF,TGTGCCAGCAAGGGGACTCAGCTAGCCAAAAACATTCAGTACTTC
TRBV7-9,TRBJ2-1,NA,TRBD1,CASSRDRGWAEQFF,TGTGCCAGCAGCAGAGACAGGGGTTGGGCTGAGCAGTTCTTC
TRBV7-2,TRBJ1-5,NA,TRBD1,CASSLGTALNQPQHF,TGTGCCAGCAGCTTGGGGACAGCCCTCAATCAGCCCCAGCATTTT
TRBV29-1,TRBJ2-1,once,NA,CSVQGREHYNEQFF,TGCAGCGTTCAGGGAAGGGAACACTACAATGAGCAGTTCTTC
TRBV30,TRBJ2-7,NA,TRBD2,CAWRHPAGYYEQYF,TGTGCCTGGAGGCATCCAGCGGGATATTACGAGCAGTACTTC
TRBV5-1,TRBJ2-2,NA,TRBD1,CASSFSGTGGFGELFF,TGCGCCAGCAGCTTTTCCGGGACAGGGGGTTTCGGGGAGCTGTTTTTT
TRBV11-2,TRBJ2-7,NA,NA,CASSQPGTYEQYF,TGTGCCAGCAGCCAACCGGGAACCTACGAGCAGTACTTC
TRBV19,TRBJ2-7,NA,TRBD2,CASRKAGGTYEQYF,TGTGCCAGTAGGAAAGCGGGGGGCACCTACGAGCAGTACTTC
TRBV5-4,TRBJ1-1,many,NA,CASSPTTGFAFF,TGTGCCAGCAGCCCTACGACAGGATTTGCTTTCTTT
TRBV29-1,TRBJ1-1,NA,TRBD1,CSAGGGTSTEAFF,TGCAGCGCAGGGGGGGGGACGAGCACTGAAGCTTTCTTT
TRBV15,TRBJ2-1,NA,NA,CATSRDHSGGNEQFF,TGTGCCACCAGCAGAGATCATAGTGGGGGTAATGAGCAGTTCTTC